A single sample is the source of the 7 T cell receptor beta chains below, sequenced in a study of Ad26.COV2.S vaccination and SARS-CoV-2 variants. Profiling relied on immunoSEQ multiplex PCR, and the TCRdb table lists in-frame clones only, not all of them. The sample holds around 450,000 clones, 75% to 95% seen once. The treatment was: around 19 received Ad26.COV2.S at low or high dose, single or two shots; roughly 5 received placebo; per-sample allocation not given. Sampling took place 63 days after the first vaccine or placebo injection. This specimen consisted of peripheral blood, obtained in a trial of Ad26.COV2.S vaccine versus placebo. All receptors come from a person between 18 and 65 years old who received the Ad26.COV2.S COVID-19 vaccine or a placebo.

The chain joins TRBV28 to TRBJ1-2; no clear D gene. The CDR3 runs to 12 residues. Trimming took 8 bases from V and 3 from J, leaving 10 bases between them. Germline V gene data show CDR1 as MDHEN and CDR2 as SYDVKM. The CDR3 sequence: CASGRHDYGYTF. DNA for the CDR3: TGTGCCAGCGGACGACACGACTATGGCTACACCTTC.

The CDR3 region is CASSSGGAGSFSYGYTF. The CDR3 coding sequence is TGTGCCAGCAGCTCAGGTGGGGCAGGGTCATTCTCATATGGCTACACCTTC. The chain employs TRBV7-2 and TRBJ1-2, with a possible D match to TRBD1 (5 bases). This CDR3 comprises 17 residues. Germline assignment: CDR1 SGHTA and CDR2 FQGNSA. Trimming took 4 bases from V and 5 from J, leaving 23 bases between them.

The V gene is TRBV25-1, the J gene TRBJ2-7; tentative D call: TRBD1 (6 bases). V was trimmed by 4 bases and J by 2 bases, leaving 12 bases between them. This CDR3 contains 14 residues. Germline CDR1 reads MGHDK; CDR2 reads SYGVNS. The CDR3 DNA is TGTGCCAGCAGTGGGCAGGGGATTACCTACGAGCAGTACTTC. Translated: CASSGQGITYEQYF.

V usage is TRBV6-2 or TRBV6-3 and J usage is TRBJ1-4, with 11 nucleotides matching TRBD1. The junction had 13 bases not matched to a gene; V was cut back by 4 bases and J by 3 bases. The CDR3 has 19 amino acids. From germline, CDR1 is MNHEY and CDR2 SVGEGT. In nucleotides, the CDR3 is TGTGCCAGCAGTTCGAGCCGGGACAGGGGGAGAGTGGCTAATGAAAAACTGTTTTTT. It encodes CASSSSRDRGRVANEKLFF.

The rearrangement uses TRBV9 and TRBJ1-3; TRBD1 agrees at 8 bases. The CDR3 is 15 residues long. Germline V CDR1 and CDR2: SGDLS, YYNGEE. With 4 bases clipped from V and 0 bases from J, the junction kept 3 bases outside the gene matches. The CDR3 protein is CASSPGGTSGNTIYF. CDR3 sequence (DNA): TGTGCCAGCAGCCCAGGGGGCACCTCTGGAAACACCATATATTTT.

This clone was picked up one time. This chain joins TRBV5-1 and TRBJ1-3; TRBD1 aligns across 12 bases. Trimming took 1 base from V and 4 from J; bases not matched to a gene: 6. Germline-derived CDR1 and CDR2 are SGHRS and YFSETQ. CDR3 length equals 17 residues. For the CDR3, the DNA is TGCGCCAGCAGCTTGTGGGGACAGGGGGCACGAGGAAACACCATATATTTT. This codes for CASSLWGQGARGNTIYF.

The V and J genes are TRBV2 and TRBJ1-2; possible D gene TRBD1, 5 bases. The length of the CDR3 is 13 residues. Trimming cost V 6 bases and J 2 bases, with 10 bases left between them. Looked up from germline, CDR1 is SNHLY and CDR2 is FYNNEI. Here the CDR3 DNA reads TGTGCCAGCAGCAGGACAAAGAACTATGGCTACACCTTC. It codes for CASSRTKNYGYTF.